This is a list of T cell receptor beta chains from one sample in a study of T cell responses to AZD1222 COVID-19 vaccine. Measured with immunoSEQ multiplex PCR; TCRdb has only the in-frame clones, and not every one. The repertoire has 110,000 or so clones, just over 85% of them found once; the top ten carry about 3.3%. This specimen consisted of peripheral blood, obtained on day 0 of AZD1222 vaccination. These receptors came from an adult in good health. The CDR3 runs from the conserved cysteine through the conserved F or W. The D gene is left open where the match is weak. The size entry is marked missing in some rows and otherwise reads once, few, many or a size class.

CDR3 DNA: TGTGCCAGCAGCTTTAGGGCCACACTCACCTACAATGAGCAGTTCTTC
CDR3 protein: CASSFRATLTYNEQFF
V gene: TRBV5-6
D gene: NA
J gene: TRBJ2-1
clone size: NA

CDR3 DNA: TGCGCCAGCAGCTTAGGGATCGGGGCGTTCCAGCCCCAGCATTTT
CDR3 protein: CASSLGIGAFQPQHF
V gene: TRBV5-1
D gene: NA
J gene: TRBJ1-5
clone size: NA

CDR3 DNA: TGTGCCAGCAGTCCAGGGGGTCCCCCTTACAATGAGCAGTTCTTC
CDR3 protein: CASSPGGPPYNEQFF
V gene: TRBV27
D gene: TRBD1
J gene: TRBJ2-1
clone size: NA

CDR3 DNA: TGTGCCAGCAGCACAAGACTAGCGGGGAATTCTCCAGAGACCCAGTACTTC
CDR3 protein: CASSTRLAGNSPETQYF
V gene: TRBV11-2
D gene: TRBD2
J gene: TRBJ2-5
clone size: NA

CDR3 DNA: TGTGCCAGCAGCTGGACCCCAGTGGCGGAATCACCCCTCCACTTT
CDR3 protein: CASSWTPVAESPLHF
V gene: TRBV7-9
D gene: NA
J gene: TRBJ1-6
clone size: once

CDR3 DNA: TGCGCCAGCAGCCAAGATCGAGGGGGAAGGTACAATGAGCAGTTCTTC
CDR3 protein: CASSQDRGGRYNEQFF
V gene: TRBV4-3
D gene: NA
J gene: TRBJ2-1
clone size: NA

CDR3 DNA: TGTGCCAGCTCAAGGGACAGCAGTAGCACAGATACGCAGTATTTT
CDR3 protein: CASSRDSSSTDTQYF
V gene: TRBV19
D gene: TRBD1
J gene: TRBJ2-3
clone size: NA

CDR3 DNA: TGTGCCAGCTCACCGCAGGACCTGAACACTGAAGCTTTCTTT
CDR3 protein: CASSPQDLNTEAFF
V gene: TRBV18
D gene: NA
J gene: TRBJ1-1
clone size: NA

CDR3 DNA: TGTGCCACCGGGCCGCCGACGGGCAATCAGCCCCAGCATTTT
CDR3 protein: CATGPPTGNQPQHF
V gene: TRBV10-3
D gene: NA
J gene: TRBJ1-5
clone size: NA

CDR3 DNA: TGTGCCAGCAGCCTAAACAGGGGTGACAATGGCTACACCTTC
CDR3 protein: CASSLNRGDNGYTF
V gene: TRBV7-2
D gene: TRBD1
J gene: TRBJ1-2
clone size: NA

CDR3 DNA: TGTGCCAGCAGCGAAATAGCGGGGTCCTACAATGAGCAGTTCTTC
CDR3 protein: CASSEIAGSYNEQFF
V gene: TRBV7-2
D gene: TRBD2
J gene: TRBJ2-1
clone size: NA

CDR3 DNA: TGTGCCAGCAGCTTGGGCCAGGGGAGCCAGCCCCAGCATTTT
CDR3 protein: CASSLGQGSQPQHF
V gene: TRBV5-6
D gene: NA
J gene: TRBJ1-5
clone size: NA

CDR3 DNA: TGTGCCAGCAGTTACTACCAGGGCGGTCGTGAAAAACTGTTTTTT
CDR3 protein: CASSYYQGGREKLFF
V gene: TRBV6-5
D gene: NA
J gene: TRBJ1-4
clone size: NA

CDR3 DNA: TGTGCCAGCAGCCCGGGACAGGGGAATGAAAAACTGTTTTTT
CDR3 protein: CASSPGQGNEKLFF
V gene: TRBV11-2
D gene: TRBD1
J gene: TRBJ1-4
clone size: NA

CDR3 DNA: TGTGCCAGCAGTTACAGGGCTTCCTACGAGCAGTACTTC
CDR3 protein: CASSYRASYEQYF
V gene: TRBV6-5
D gene: NA
J gene: TRBJ2-7
clone size: once

CDR3 DNA: TGTGCCAGCACAACAAACAGGGGAGAGACCCAGTACTTC
CDR3 protein: CASTTNRGETQYF
V gene: TRBV27
D gene: TRBD1
J gene: TRBJ2-5
clone size: NA

CDR3 DNA: TGTGCCAGCAGTTTTAGGGATGACACTGAAGCTTTCTTT
CDR3 protein: CASSFRDDTEAFF
V gene: TRBV27
D gene: NA
J gene: TRBJ1-1
clone size: NA

CDR3 DNA: TGCAGCTCGATAGCCGGGCCCGGTCAGCCCCAGCATTTT
CDR3 protein: CSSIAGPGQPQHF
V gene: TRBV29-1
D gene: NA
J gene: TRBJ1-5
clone size: once

CDR3 DNA: TGTGCCAGCATCGGGGATGGAAACACCATATATTTT
CDR3 protein: CASIGDGNTIYF
V gene: TRBV27
D gene: NA
J gene: TRBJ1-3
clone size: NA

CDR3 DNA: TGTGCCAGCAGTCAACAGCTCGGAGCCTACGAGCAGTACTTC
CDR3 protein: CASSQQLGAYEQYF
V gene: TRBV7-8
D gene: NA
J gene: TRBJ2-7
clone size: NA

CDR3 DNA: TGCGCCAGCAGCTTGGCCGGGCCGCGCACTGAAGCTTTCTTT
CDR3 protein: CASSLAGPRTEAFF
V gene: TRBV5-1
D gene: NA
J gene: TRBJ1-1
clone size: NA

CDR3 DNA: TGTGCCAGCCCCCCCCCAGGGACCGACGTGGGTGAGCCCCAGCATTTT
CDR3 protein: CASPPPGTDVGEPQHF
V gene: TRBV28
D gene: NA
J gene: TRBJ1-5
clone size: NA

CDR3 DNA: TGTGCCAGCAGTTTGCGGGAAGTGGGAGGCTACACCTTC
CDR3 protein: CASSLREVGGYTF
V gene: TRBV12-3/TRBV12-4
D gene: NA
J gene: TRBJ1-2
clone size: NA

CDR3 DNA: TGTGCCAGCAGCCCGGGACACTCGAGGCCACCTGAGGTCGATGAGCAGTTCTTC
CDR3 protein: CASSPGHSRPPEVDEQFF
V gene: TRBV5-6
D gene: NA
J gene: TRBJ2-1
clone size: NA

CDR3 DNA: TGTGCCAGCAGCGCTGACAGGGGGAAGGCTTTCTTT
CDR3 protein: CASSADRGKAFF
V gene: TRBV7-3
D gene: TRBD1
J gene: TRBJ1-1
clone size: once

CDR3 DNA: TGTGCCAGCAGCAGGGATCAAGTCGAAAAACTGTTTTTT
CDR3 protein: CASSRDQVEKLFF
V gene: TRBV12-3/TRBV12-4
D gene: NA
J gene: TRBJ1-4
clone size: NA

CDR3 DNA: TGTGCCACCACCACGGGACAGACGGGTAATGAAAAACTGTTTTTT
CDR3 protein: CATTTGQTGNEKLFF
V gene: TRBV2
D gene: TRBD1
J gene: TRBJ1-4
clone size: NA

CDR3 DNA: TGTGCCAGCAGTAACGCCGGGACAGGGAATGAAAAACTGTTTTTT
CDR3 protein: CASSNAGTGNEKLFF
V gene: TRBV28
D gene: TRBD1
J gene: TRBJ1-4
clone size: NA